Listed below are T cell receptor beta chains from one sample, sequenced in a study of blood T cell repertoires in COVID-19. TCRdb's copy holds only in-frame clones and misses some; the assay was immunoSEQ multiplex PCR. Of about 530,000 clones in the sample, roughly 91% were seen once. Sequenced: peripheral blood. These TCRs come from a woman aged 45-65 years with COVID-19, enrolled during active disease. The conserved cysteine and the conserved F or W are not part of the CDR3 here. Each record gives: D gene, V gene, CDR3 protein. A D gene is named only where the DNA matches it firmly.

TRBD2 | TRBV7-9 | ASSPTSGGASAQY
TRBD2 | TRBV4-2 | ASSQGPMRLAGGQETQY
. | TRBV13 | ASSLGSSAGVYGYT
. | TRBV5-5 | ASSPQVGNEKLF
. | TRBV19 | ASSILDSNSPLH
. | TRBV9 | ASSGSNTEAF
. | TRBV11-2 | ASRQKVPGNTIY
TRBD2 | TRBV4-1 | ASSLQRGGPTGELF
. | TRBV3-1/TRBV3-2 | ASAPEGVFGGYT
. | TRBV4-2 | ASSRLRGGSGNTIY
. | TRBV3-1/TRBV3-2 | ASSGVKGAYEQY
TRBD1 | TRBV4-1 | ASSQAGDRGKEKLF
. | TRBV25-1 | ASSERVTGELF
. | TRBV6-1 | ASSEWAANYGYT
. | TRBV27 | ASSQGLNQPQH
. | TRBV28 | ASRPARGGSEAF
. | TRBV28 | ASYRDGYT
. | TRBV18 | ASSPQGHTEAF
TRBD2 | TRBV7-3 | ASSQRLAGGTDTQY
TRBD2 | TRBV19 | ASSLSGGGPDTQY
. | TRBV6-6 | ASSGGGGDYGYT
. | TRBV9 | ASSVATGGGYT
TRBD2 | TRBV4-2 | ASSQELAFNNEQF
. | TRBV6-4 | ASSKEGSSYNSPLH
TRBD1 | TRBV2 | ASSEDRRYTEAF
TRBD2 | TRBV5-1 | ASTRTSGTSTDTQY